In its sample, the clone carrying this T cell receptor beta chain was seen a few times. Its antigen is unknown. Documented time point: persistent/refractory GD, antithyroid drugs over 5 years with positive TRAb. PBMC RNA served as the TCR library source. Germline assignment: CDR1 LNHDA and CDR2 SQIVND (reference sequence). Between the trimmed V and J ends, which lost 7 bases and 5 bases, there was a span of 14 bases. CDR3 length: 13 amino acids. The data stem from a study of regulatory T cells in long-lasting Graves disease. Arm-PCR of CDR3 regions and iRepertoire HTBI primers were the basis on which TCR beta libraries were built. MiXCR was run by TCRdb on the multiplex PCR reads, yielding one entry per CDR3 protein. The sample holds some 280,000 distinct CDR3 sequences, approximately 20% seen once. Study-level results: Persistent disease favored TRBV28, TRBJ1-2 and TRBJ2-5.

Sequencing used peripheral blood mononuclear cells (PBMCs), obtained when the disease was refractory, from a patient treated with antithyroid drugs. The clonotype was recovered from a female donor with Graves disease. The V call is TRBV19, the J call TRBJ1-1, with D uncertain. This chain's CDR3 is CASMSSLGTEAFF. The CDR3 DNA reads as TGTGCCAGTATGTCCTCCCTTGGGACTGAAGCTTTCTTT.